This TCR beta chain was sequenced during a study of T cell clonality in common variable immunodeficiency. This clone was seen at least ten times. Its antigen is unidentified. The CDR3 end is not reached by the read, which stops 3 residues before it; the germline J gene fills it in. Other nucleotide sequences in the sample specify the same CDR3. V gave up 2 bases and J gave up 2 bases, with 19 bases separating them. Germline CDR1 KGHSH, CDR2 LQKENI. The CDR3 length is 17 residues. General study findings and limits: Fewer TCRbeta clones were shared among CVID subjects than controls. Compared with healthy controls, CVID subjects showed increased TCRbeta clonality, mostly in about a third. Authors noted CVID clonality's cause needs subpopulation repertoire sequencing.

CVID and control samples used equivalent genomic DNA input. The assay was immunoSEQ multiplex PCR, and TCRdb's table has in-frame clones only and misses some. Altogether tens of thousands of clones were found in the sample, and no singletons occur. This receptor was identified in a person aged 18 to 70 in good health. V gene TRBV18 combines with J gene TRBJ2-7; D unclear. The material sequenced was peripheral blood mononuclear cells. The CDR3: CASSPSSPGSPPYEQYF. CDR3 DNA (partial): TGTGCCAGCTCACCATCAAGCCCGGGTTCGCCCCCCTACGAG.